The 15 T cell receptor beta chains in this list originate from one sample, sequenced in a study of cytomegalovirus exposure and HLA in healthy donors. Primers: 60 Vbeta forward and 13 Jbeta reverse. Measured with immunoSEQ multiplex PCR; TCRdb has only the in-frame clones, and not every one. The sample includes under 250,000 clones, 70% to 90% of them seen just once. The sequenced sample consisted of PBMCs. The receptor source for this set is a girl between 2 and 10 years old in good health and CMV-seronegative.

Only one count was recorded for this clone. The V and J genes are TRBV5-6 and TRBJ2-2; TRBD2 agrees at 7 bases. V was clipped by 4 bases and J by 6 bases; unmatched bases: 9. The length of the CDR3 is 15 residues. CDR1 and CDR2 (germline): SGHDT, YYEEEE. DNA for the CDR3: TGTGCCAGCAGCCCCTGGACTAGTTCCGCCGGGGAGCTGTTTTTT. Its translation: CASSPWTSSAGELFF.

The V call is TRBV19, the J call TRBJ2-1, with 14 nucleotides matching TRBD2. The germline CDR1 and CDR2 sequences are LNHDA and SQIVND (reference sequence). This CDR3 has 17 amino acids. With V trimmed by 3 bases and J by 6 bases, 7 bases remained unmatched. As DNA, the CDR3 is TGTGCCAGTAGTATTCGAGCGACTAGCGGGGGGGGCAATGAGCAGTTCTTC. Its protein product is CASSIRATSGGGNEQFF.

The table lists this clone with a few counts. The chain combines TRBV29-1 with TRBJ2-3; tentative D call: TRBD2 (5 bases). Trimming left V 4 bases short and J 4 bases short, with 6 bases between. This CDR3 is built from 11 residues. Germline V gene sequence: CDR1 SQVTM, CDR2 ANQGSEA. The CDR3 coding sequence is TGCAGCGTTGCGGAGGCAGATACGCAGTATTTT. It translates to CSVAEADTQYF.

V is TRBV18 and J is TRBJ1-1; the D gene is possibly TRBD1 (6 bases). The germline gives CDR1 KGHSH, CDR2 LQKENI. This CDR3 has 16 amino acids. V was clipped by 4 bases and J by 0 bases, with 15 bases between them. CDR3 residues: CASSLQGFYMNTEAFF. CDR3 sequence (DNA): TGTGCCAGCTCACTCCAGGGGTTCTACATGAACACTGAAGCTTTCTTT. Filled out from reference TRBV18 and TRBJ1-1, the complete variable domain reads NAGVMQNPRHLVRRRGQEARLRCSPMKGHSHVYWYRQLPEEGLKFMVYLQKENIIDESGMPKERFSAEFPKEGPSILRIQQVVRGDSAAYFCASSLQGFYMNTEAFFGQGTRLTVV.

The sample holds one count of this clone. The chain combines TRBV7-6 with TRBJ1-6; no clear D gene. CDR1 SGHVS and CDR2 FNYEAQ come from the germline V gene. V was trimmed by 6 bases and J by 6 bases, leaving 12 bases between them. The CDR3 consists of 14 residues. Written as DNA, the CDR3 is TGTGCCAGCAGGGCGACGGAGACTAATTCACCCCTCCACTTT. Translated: CASRATETNSPLHF.

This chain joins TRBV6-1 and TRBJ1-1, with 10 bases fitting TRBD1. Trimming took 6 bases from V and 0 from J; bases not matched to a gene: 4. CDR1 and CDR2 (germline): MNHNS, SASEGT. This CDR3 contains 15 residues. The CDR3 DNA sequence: TGTGCCAGCAGCCATGGACAGGGGGTGAACACTGAAGCTTTCTTT. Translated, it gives CASSHGQGVNTEAFF.

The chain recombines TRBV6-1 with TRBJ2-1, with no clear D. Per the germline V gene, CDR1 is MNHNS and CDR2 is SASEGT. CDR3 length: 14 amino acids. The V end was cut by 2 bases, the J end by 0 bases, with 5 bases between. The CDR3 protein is CASSEPSSYNEQFF. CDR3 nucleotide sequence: TGTGCCAGCAGTGAACCGAGCTCCTACAATGAGCAGTTCTTC.

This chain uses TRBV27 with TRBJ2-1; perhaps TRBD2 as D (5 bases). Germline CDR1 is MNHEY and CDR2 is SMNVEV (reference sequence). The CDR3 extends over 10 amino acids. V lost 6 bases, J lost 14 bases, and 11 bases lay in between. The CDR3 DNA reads TGTGCCAGCAGACTAGTTCGGGAGTTCTTC. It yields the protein CASRLVREFF.

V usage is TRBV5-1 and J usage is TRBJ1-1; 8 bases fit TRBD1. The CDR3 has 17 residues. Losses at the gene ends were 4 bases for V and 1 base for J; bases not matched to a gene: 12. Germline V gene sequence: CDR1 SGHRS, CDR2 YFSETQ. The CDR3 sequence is CASSLRTGSLENTEAFF. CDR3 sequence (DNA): TGCGCCAGCAGCCTACGGACAGGGAGTCTCGAGAACACTGAAGCTTTCTTT.

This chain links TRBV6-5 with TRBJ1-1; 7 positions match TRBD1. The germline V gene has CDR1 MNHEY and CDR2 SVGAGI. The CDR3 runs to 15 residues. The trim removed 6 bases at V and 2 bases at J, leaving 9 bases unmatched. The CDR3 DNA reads TGTGCCAGCAGGGCGCCGGGACAGCTTAACACTGAAGCTTTCTTT. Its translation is CASRAPGQLNTEAFF.

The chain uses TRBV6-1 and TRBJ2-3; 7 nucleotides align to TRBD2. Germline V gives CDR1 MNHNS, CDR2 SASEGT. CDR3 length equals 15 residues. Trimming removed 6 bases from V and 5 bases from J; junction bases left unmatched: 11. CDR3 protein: CASRRLAAEGDTQYF. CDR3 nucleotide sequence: TGTGCCAGCAGACGGCTAGCGGCAGAAGGAGATACGCAGTATTTT.

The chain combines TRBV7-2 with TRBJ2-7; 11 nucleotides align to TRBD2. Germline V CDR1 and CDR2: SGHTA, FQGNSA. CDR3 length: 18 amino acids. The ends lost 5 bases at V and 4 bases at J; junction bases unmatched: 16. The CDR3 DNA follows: TGTGCCAGCAGCCACCAATGGGCTAGCGGGGGGAAGTCATACGAGCAGTACTTC. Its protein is CASSHQWASGGKSYEQYF.

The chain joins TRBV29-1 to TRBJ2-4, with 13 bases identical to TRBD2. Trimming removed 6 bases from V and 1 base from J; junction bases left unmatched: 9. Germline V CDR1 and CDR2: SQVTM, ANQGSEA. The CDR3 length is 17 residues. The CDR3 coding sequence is TGCAGCGTGACCACTCCGACTAGCGGGGGGGCCAAAAACATTCAGTACTTC. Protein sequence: CSVTTPTSGGAKNIQYF.

The CDR3 DNA reads as TGTGCCAGCAGCTTGGGGCAGGGGGGTAACCACTTT. Protein: CASSLGQGGNHF. The chain links TRBV5-5 to TRBJ1-6; TRBD1 matches at 7 bases. CDR3 length: 12 residues. With 0 bases clipped from V and 18 bases from J, the junction kept 6 bases outside the gene matches. CDR1 and CDR2 from the germline V gene are SGHKS and YYEKEE (reference sequence).

CDR3 sequence reads: CASSPTGTFNYGYTF. The CDR3 bases are TGTGCCAGCAGCCCCACAGGAACATTTAACTATGGCTACACCTTC. The chain links TRBV7-3 to TRBJ1-2; a possible D gene is TRBD1 (5 bases). The CDR3 contains 15 residues. From germline, CDR1 is SGHTA and CDR2 FQGTGA. V was cut by 5 bases and J by 1 base, with 14 bases left in between. The full variable domain, with the rest looked up from reference TRBV7-3 and TRBJ1-2, is GAGVSQTPSNKVTEKGKYVELRCDPISGHTALYWYRQSLGQGPEFLIYFQGTGAADDSGLPNDRFFAVRPEGSVSTLKIQRTERGDSAVYLCASSPTGTFNYGYTFGSGTRLTVV.